This TCR beta chain was documented in a study of human CD8 memory T cell subsets (TCRdb year 2020). For context, the study as a whole: To assess how stem-like (TSTEM), progenitor exhausted-like (TPEX) and effector memory CD8+ T cell subsets are clonally related, the TCRbeta repertoires of these three subsets were compared. Six donors each provided TSTEM, TPEX and effector memory subsets, and TCRbeta repertoires were obtained from all six.

Via the germline V gene, CDR1 is MDHEN and CDR2 SYDVKM. The CDR3 runs 16 amino acids, cysteine and phenylalanine included. DNA is not on record. This clonotype registers as medium-sized (0.01 to 0.1%) by frequency; no count is noted. The target of this receptor is not known. General conclusions and limits of the study: Both stem-like subsets shared clonotypes with effector memory cells, but TSTEM and TPEX repertoires overlapped minimally, suggesting distinct antigen spectra. Similarly high normalized Shannon-Wiener diversity was shown by TSTEM and TPEX subsets, whereas comparatively lower diversity was seen in effector memory subsets. Sequencing was limited to TCRbeta chains, and the repertoire comparisons were based on roughly 6 donors analyzed with paired t-tests and Bonferroni correction. Greater repertoire diversity in TSTEM than in TPEX subsets was suggested by Chao1 estimates, potentially reflecting a broader range of specificities.

The run used a NextSeq 550. A Human TCR Profiling Kit was used to prepare UMI-labeled 5' RACE TCRbeta libraries. Every TCRbeta library was prepared in parallel, with the same number of PCR cycles used for all of the libraries. The authors processed their data as follows. The number of functional CDR3beta clonotypes in each TCRbeta library ranged from roughly 2,600 to 20,000. UMI extraction and consensus assembly used MIGEC 1.2.9, requiring at least three reads per UMI. MiXCR 3.0.3 was used to extract the in-frame CDR3beta repertoires. After each sample was downsampled to 42,000 randomly selected UMIs, diversity metrics were computed in VDJtools 1.2.1. For the top 3,000 clones of each sample pair, the repertoire overlap metrics D, R and F2 were calculated in VDJtools. TCRdb reprocessed the reads and assigns one entry to each CDR3 protein sequence, leaving out DNA. TCRdb's processing, not the authors' own work, is the source of the V and J calls. The record for this sample contains approximately 7,000 distinct CDR3 sequences. The ten most abundant clones make up approximately 23% of the sample.

CCR7+ PD-1- TIGIT- cells were the ones classified as stem-like memory CD8+ T cells (TSTEM). Peripheral blood mononuclear cells were isolated from healthy donor buffy coats by density gradient separation. In the study, total CD8+ T cells were enriched by negative magnetic separation with EasySep or MojoSort CD8+ T cell isolation kits. An RNeasy Mini Kit was used to extract total RNA from duplicate vials of roughly 160,000 sorted CD8+ T cells per subset. The PBMCs were used either fresh or after being cryopreserved in fetal bovine serum with around 10% DMSO. Fluorescence-activated cell sorting on a FACSAria III was used to sort CD8+ T cell subsets to purity.

Recombination joined TRBV28 with TRBJ2-7; TCRdb outputs TRBD1, but without DNA this stays unchecked. The sequenced sample consisted of CD8+ stem-like memory T cells (TSCM and TCM) sorted from PBMCs. This specimen's cell subset or site label, per the study, means: stem-like memory CD8 T cells (TSTEM), CCR7+ PD-1- TIGIT-. This clonotype was obtained from a human donor in good health. The CDR3 is CASSLYSGTVSYEQYF.